The source of this TCR beta chain is a study of control samples from healthy donors and cancer patients. V lost 5 bases and J 6 bases, leaving 13 bases between the germline ends. The CDR3 extends over 13 amino acids. CDR1 is SGHVS, CDR2 FQNEAQ, per germline. Sequenced by immunoSEQ multiplex PCR; TCRdb stores in-frame clones only, minus some. The table has about 110,000 clones, over 75% seen once. J is TRBJ1-2 and V is TRBV7-8, with TRBD1 as a possible D gene (5 bases). Sequences were obtained from blood. This clonotype was obtained from a human donor in good health. The donor label of this sample is uncertain. CDR3 coding DNA: TGTGCCAGCAGCCCTGGGGCAGTCCATGGCTACACCTTC. This sequence encodes CASSPGAVHGYTF.